This TCR beta chain was captured by sequencing in a study of cytomegalovirus exposure and HLA in healthy donors. The CDR3 runs 16 residues. The germline gives CDR1 MGHRA, CDR2 YSYEKL. Unmatched junction bases numbered 12, after V lost 4 bases and J lost 3 bases. Assay: immunoSEQ multiplex PCR; the TCRdb copy retains only in-frame clones and omits some. The sample includes around 56,000 clones, nearly 90% of them seen just once. Among the 100 to 150 subjects of the validation cohort, separate from the roughly 650-subject first cohort, were the donors. Turning to this clone: Its antigen is still unknown.

Study-level results: Confirmation was obtained in vitro that three CMV-associated chains are specific for CMV antigens.

The receptor was isolated from a woman aged 18-29 years in good health and CMV-seronegative. Material for sequencing was PBMCs. The V and J genes are TRBV4-1 and TRBJ2-7, with 7 bases identical to TRBD1. CDR3 amino acids: CASSLGFGQAGYEQYF. Here the CDR3 DNA reads TGCGCCAGCAGCCTGGGATTTGGACAGGCGGGCTACGAGCAGTACTTC.